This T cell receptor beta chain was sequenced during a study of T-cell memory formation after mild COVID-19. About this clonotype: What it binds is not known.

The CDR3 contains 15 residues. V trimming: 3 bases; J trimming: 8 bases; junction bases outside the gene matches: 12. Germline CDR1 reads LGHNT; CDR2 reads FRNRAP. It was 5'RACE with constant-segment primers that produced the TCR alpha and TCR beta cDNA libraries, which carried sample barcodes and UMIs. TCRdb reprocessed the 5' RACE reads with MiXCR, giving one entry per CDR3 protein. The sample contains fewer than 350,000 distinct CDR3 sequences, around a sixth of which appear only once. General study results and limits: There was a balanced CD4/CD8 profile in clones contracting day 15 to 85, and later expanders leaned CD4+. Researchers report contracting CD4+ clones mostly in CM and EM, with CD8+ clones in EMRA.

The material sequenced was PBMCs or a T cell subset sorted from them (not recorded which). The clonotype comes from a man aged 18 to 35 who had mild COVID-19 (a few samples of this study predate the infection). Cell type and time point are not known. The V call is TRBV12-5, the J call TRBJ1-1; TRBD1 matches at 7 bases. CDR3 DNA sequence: TGTGCTAGTGGTTTCGCCGAAGTCGGGACAGTAGAAGCTTTCTTT. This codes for CASGFAEVGTVEAFF.